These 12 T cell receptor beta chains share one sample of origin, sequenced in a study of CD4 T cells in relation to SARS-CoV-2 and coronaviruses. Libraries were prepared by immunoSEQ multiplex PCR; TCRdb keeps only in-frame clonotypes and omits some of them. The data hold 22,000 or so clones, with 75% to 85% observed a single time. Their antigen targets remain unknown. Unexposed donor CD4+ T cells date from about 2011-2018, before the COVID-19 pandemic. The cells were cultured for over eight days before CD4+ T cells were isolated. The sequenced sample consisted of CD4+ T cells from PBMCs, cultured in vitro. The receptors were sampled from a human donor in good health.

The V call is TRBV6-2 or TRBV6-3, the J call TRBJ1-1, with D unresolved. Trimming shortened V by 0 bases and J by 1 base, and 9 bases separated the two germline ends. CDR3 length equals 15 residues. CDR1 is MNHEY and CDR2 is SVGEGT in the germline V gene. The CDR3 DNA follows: TGTGCCAGCAGTTACTCTCCCAGATCGAACACTGAAGCTTTCTTT. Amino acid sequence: CASSYSPRSNTEAFF.

In DNA form, the CDR3 reads TGTGCCAGCAGCTTGGATACAGCTTTAGCGGGAGGGCTCTACGAGCAGTACTTC. It is translated as CASSLDTALAGGLYEQYF. The J gene is TRBJ2-7, the V gene TRBV12-1; the tabulated D call, TRBD2, remains unverified against the DNA. TRBV12-1 is assigned pseudogene status. This CDR3 spans 18 amino acids.

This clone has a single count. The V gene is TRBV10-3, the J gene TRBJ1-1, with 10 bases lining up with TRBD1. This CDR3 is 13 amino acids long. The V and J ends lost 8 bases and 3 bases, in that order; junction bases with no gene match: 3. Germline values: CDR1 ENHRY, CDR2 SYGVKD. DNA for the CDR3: TGTGCCATCGACAGGGGGCAAGACACTGAAGCTTTCTTT. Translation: CAIDRGQDTEAFF.

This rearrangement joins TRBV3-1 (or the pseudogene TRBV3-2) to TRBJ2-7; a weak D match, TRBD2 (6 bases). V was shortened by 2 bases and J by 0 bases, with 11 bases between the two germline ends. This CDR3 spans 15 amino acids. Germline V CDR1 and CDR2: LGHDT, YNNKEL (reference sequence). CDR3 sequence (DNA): TGTGCCAGCAGCCAATCGGGACTCCTCTCCTACGAGCAGTACTTC. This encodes CASSQSGLLSYEQYF.

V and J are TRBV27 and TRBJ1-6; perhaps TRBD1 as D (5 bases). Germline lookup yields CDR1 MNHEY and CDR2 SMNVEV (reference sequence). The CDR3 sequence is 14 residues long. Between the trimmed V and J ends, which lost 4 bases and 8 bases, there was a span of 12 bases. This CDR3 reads CASSSGTADSPLHF. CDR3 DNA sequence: TGTGCCAGCAGTTCCGGGACCGCCGATTCACCCCTCCACTTT.

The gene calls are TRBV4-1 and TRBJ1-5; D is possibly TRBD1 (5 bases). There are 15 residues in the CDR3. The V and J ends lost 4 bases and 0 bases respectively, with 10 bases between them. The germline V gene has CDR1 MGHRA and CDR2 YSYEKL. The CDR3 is CASSPRDGSNQPQHF. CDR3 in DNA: TGCGCCAGCAGCCCGCGGGACGGTAGCAATCAGCCCCAGCATTTT.

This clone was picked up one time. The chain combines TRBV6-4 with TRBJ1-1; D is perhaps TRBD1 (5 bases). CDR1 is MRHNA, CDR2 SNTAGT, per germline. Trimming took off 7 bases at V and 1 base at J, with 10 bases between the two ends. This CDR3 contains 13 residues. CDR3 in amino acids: CASMKTANTEAFF. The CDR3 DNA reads TGTGCCAGCATGAAGACAGCGAACACTGAAGCTTTCTTT.

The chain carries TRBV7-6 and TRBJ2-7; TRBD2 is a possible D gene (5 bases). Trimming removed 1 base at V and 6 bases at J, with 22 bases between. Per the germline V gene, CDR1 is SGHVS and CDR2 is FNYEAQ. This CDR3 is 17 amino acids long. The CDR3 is CASSLGAGPAGVREQYF. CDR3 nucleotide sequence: TGTGCCAGCAGCTTAGGGGCCGGTCCCGCCGGGGTCCGCGAGCAGTACTTC. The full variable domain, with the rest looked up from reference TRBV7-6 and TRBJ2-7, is GAGVSQSPRYKVTKRGQDVALRCDPISGHVSLYWYRQALGQGPEFLTYFNYEAQQDKSGLPNDRFSAERPEGSISTLTIQRTEQRDSAMYRCASSLGAGPAGVREQYFGPGTRLTVT.

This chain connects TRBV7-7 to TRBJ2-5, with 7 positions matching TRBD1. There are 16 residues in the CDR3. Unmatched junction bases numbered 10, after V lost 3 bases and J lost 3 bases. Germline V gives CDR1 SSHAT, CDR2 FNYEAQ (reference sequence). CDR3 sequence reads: CASSLSAWDRKETQYF. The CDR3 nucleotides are TGTGCCAGCAGCTTGTCAGCGTGGGACAGAAAAGAGACCCAGTACTTC.

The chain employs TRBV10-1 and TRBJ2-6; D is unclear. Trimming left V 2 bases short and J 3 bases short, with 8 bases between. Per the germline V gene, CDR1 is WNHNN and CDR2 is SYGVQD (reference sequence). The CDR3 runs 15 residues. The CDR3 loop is CASSEGELGANVLTF. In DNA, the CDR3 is TGCGCCAGCAGTGAGGGCGAACTTGGGGCCAACGTCCTGACTTTC.

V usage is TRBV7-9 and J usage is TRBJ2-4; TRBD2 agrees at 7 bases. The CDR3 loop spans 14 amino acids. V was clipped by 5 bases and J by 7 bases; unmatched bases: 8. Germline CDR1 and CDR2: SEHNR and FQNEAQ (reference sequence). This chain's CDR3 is CASSPTEGGNIQYF. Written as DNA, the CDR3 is TGTGCCAGCAGCCCCACCGAGGGAGGGAACATTCAGTACTTC. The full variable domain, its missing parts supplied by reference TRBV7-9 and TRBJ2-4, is DTGVSQNPRHKITKRGQNVTFRCDPISEHNRLYWYRQTLGQGPEFLTYFQNEAQLEKSRLLSDRFSAERPKGSFSTLEIQRTEQGDSAMYLCASSPTEGGNIQYFGAGTRLSVL.

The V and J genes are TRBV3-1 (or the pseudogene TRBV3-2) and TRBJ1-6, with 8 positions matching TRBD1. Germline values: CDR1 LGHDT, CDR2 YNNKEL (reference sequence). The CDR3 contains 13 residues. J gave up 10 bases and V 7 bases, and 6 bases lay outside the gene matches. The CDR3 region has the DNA TGTGCCAGCACAGAGGACAGGGAGTCACCCCTCCACTTT. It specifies CASTEDRESPLHF.